One and the same sample provided the 24 T cell receptor beta chains below, sequenced in a study of blood T cells in healthy people across ages (dated by TCRdb to between 2015 and 2017). The receptor library was made with 5' RACE. Sequencing was performed on an Illumina HiSeq 2500. A second PCR of 7 to 11 cycles was performed with a sample-barcoded 5' primer and a J-beta primer mix. Through fastp at Q25 and MiXCR, TCRdb rebuilt clones from the public reads, retaining in-frame beta chains. Entries are consolidated by CDR3 protein sequence, retaining the most common genes and DNA. The sample has 900,000 to 950,000 distinct CDR3 sequences on record, 25% to 30% of them singletons. Clones ranked in the top ten supply about 10% of the sample. In addition, the sample was reused for a study of T cells of mothers and their children.

Sequencing was done on a sample of blood. The receptors were sampled from a middle-aged woman in good health.

This clonotype was detected only a few times. CDR3 sequence reads: CASSLSRVQETQYF. CDR3 sequence (DNA): TGTGCCAGCAGTTTAAGCAGGGTGCAAGAGACCCAGTACTTC. The V gene is TRBV12-3 or TRBV12-4, the J gene TRBJ2-5; possible D gene TRBD1, 5 bases. Trimming shortened V by 2 bases and J by 2 bases, and 9 bases separated the two germline ends. CDR3 length equals 14 residues.

As to this clonotype: A junction boundary mismatches the germline segment, possibly from a read error. The chain recombines TRBV7-8 with TRBJ2-1, with 13 bases lining up with TRBD2. Germline CDR1 reads SGHVS; CDR2 reads FQNEAQ. The CDR3 is made up of 15 amino acids. The CDR3 bases are TGTGCCGGCAGCTCAGGACTAGCGGGGGACAACGAGCAGTTCTTC. Translation: CAGSSGLAGDNEQFF.

This rearrangement joins TRBV11-1 to TRBJ2-5; unclear D gene. CDR1 and CDR2 (germline): SGHAT, FQDESV (reference sequence). V was cut by 5 bases and J by 7 bases, with 11 bases left in between. The CDR3 extends over 12 amino acids. The CDR3 DNA is TGTGCCAGCAGCACCACAACCCGGACCCAGTACTTC. Translating gives CASSTTTRTQYF.

In its sample, this clonotype was seen many times. The chain carries TRBV7-8 and TRBJ1-1; D ambiguous. With 0 bases removed from V and 4 bases from J, the gap between germline ends came to 6 bases. CDR1 is SGHVS, CDR2 FQNEAQ, per germline. CDR3 size: 13 residues. For the CDR3, the DNA is TGTGCCAGCAGCTTAGCGCCAACCACTGAAGCTTTCTTT. As protein: CASSLAPTTEAFF.

As for this clonotype: This may come from a read error, since a much larger clone is one base off. This chain joins TRBV20-1 and TRBJ2-7; either TRBD1 or TRBD2 may fit D (5 bases each). Trimming removed 5 bases from V and 0 bases from J, with 14 bases in between. CDR3 size: 14 residues. Germline loops: CDR1 DFQATT, CDR2 SNEGSKA (reference sequence). The CDR3 loop reads CSACHRGLSYEQYF. CDR3 in DNA: TGCAGTGCTTGTCACCGGGGCCTCTCCTACGAGCAGTACTTC.

Ten or more counts support this clonotype. The rearrangement joins TRBV20-1 to TRBJ2-7, with 9 bases matching TRBD1. CDR3 length: 14 residues. Germline V lookup: CDR1 DFQATT, CDR2 SNEGSKA (reference sequence). Trimming at V came to 3 bases and at J to 6 bases, leaving 9 bases not matched to a gene. The CDR3 bases are TGCAGTGCTAGGGACAGGGGATTCTCGGGCGAGCAGTACTTC. Protein: CSARDRGFSGEQYF.

The J gene is TRBJ1-6, the V gene TRBV20-1; no clear D. This CDR3 spans 14 amino acids. CDR1 and CDR2 (germline): DFQATT, SNEGSKA (reference sequence). DNA of the CDR3: TGCAGCACCTCCGACAAACTCAATAATTCACCCCTCCACTTT. Translation: CSTSDKLNNSPLHF.

Details on this clonotype: With a much larger clone just one base away, this may be a read error. The V call is TRBV7-2, the J call TRBJ2-5; D is uncertain. Looked up from germline, CDR1 is SGHTA and CDR2 is FQGNSA. Between the trimmed V and J ends, which lost 6 bases and 11 bases, there was a span of 16 bases. This CDR3 has 12 residues. The CDR3 sequence is CASSFPPNEQYF. In DNA, the CDR3 is TGTGCCAGCAGTTTCCCCCCTAATGAGCAGTACTTC.

This clonotype was recorded a few times. The chain uses TRBV5-1 and TRBJ2-5, with no clear D. Between the trimmed V and J ends, which lost 2 bases and 5 bases, there was a span of 10 bases. The CDR3 length is 13 residues. The germline V gene encodes CDR1 SGHRS and CDR2 YFSETQ. The CDR3 protein is CASSFQSSETQYF. The CDR3 nucleotides read TGCGCCAGCAGCTTCCAATCCAGCGAGACCCAGTACTTC.

A few counts support this clonotype. The chain couples TRBV20-1 to TRBJ2-7; 14 positions agree with TRBD2. The CDR3 length is 16 residues. CDR1 is DFQATT, CDR2 SNEGSKA, per germline (reference sequence). CDR3 loop: CRASGGLAGVTYEQYF. The CDR3, as DNA: TGCAGAGCATCAGGGGGACTAGCGGGGGTAACCTACGAGCAGTACTTC.

The chain carries TRBV20-1 and TRBJ2-1, with a weak D call TRBD2 (6 bases). Trimming removed 6 bases at V and 6 bases at J, with 15 bases between. Germline V gene sequence: CDR1 DFQATT, CDR2 SNEGSKA (reference sequence). The CDR3 is 13 residues long. CDR3 coding DNA: TGCAGTGCGGGACTGATCAGCAGCAATGAGCAGTTCTTC. Encoded protein: CSAGLISSNEQFF.

V is TRBV2 and J is TRBJ2-1; a weak D match, TRBD2 (5 bases). In germline, CDR1 is SNHLY, CDR2 FYNNEI. Trimming stripped 7 bases from V and 4 bases from J, with 14 bases between. CDR3 length: 14 residues. The CDR3 DNA is TGTGCCAGCATCCCCTCGGCGGGTTACAATGAGCAGTTCTTC. Its translation: CASIPSAGYNEQFF.

This clonotype appeared a few times. The chain couples TRBV24-1 to TRBJ2-3; D not resolved. CDR1 is KGHDR and CDR2 is SFDVKD in the germline V gene. Between the trimmed V and J ends, which lost 0 bases and 2 bases, there was a span of 2 bases. This CDR3 has 13 residues. CDR3 nucleotides: TGTGCCACCAGTGATTTGCCCACAGATACGCAGTATTTT. Translated: CATSDLPTDTQYF.

This clonotype was counted between two and nine times. The chain combines TRBV7-2 with TRBJ2-3; no reliable D call. Deletions cut 0 bases from V and 6 bases from J, with 4 bases between. CDR1 and CDR2 from the germline V gene are SGHTA and FQGNSA. The CDR3 totals 12 residues. As DNA, the CDR3 is TGTGCCAGCAGCTTAGCCAGGGATACGCAGTATTTT. Amino acid sequence: CASSLARDTQYF.

In DNA, the CDR3 is TGCAGCGTTGTGGCAGAGAACACTGAAGCTTTCTTT. Its protein product is CSVVAENTEAFF. The chain recombines TRBV29-1 with TRBJ1-1; no firm D call. Germline CDR1 SQVTM, CDR2 ANQGSEA. V was clipped by 4 bases and J by 1 base, with 7 bases between them. This CDR3 is built from 12 residues.

This clonotype appeared a few times. This sequence joins TRBV28 and TRBJ2-7, with unresolved D. In germline, CDR1 is MDHEN, CDR2 SYDVKM. CDR3 length: 12 residues. V was shortened by 8 bases and J by 0 bases, with 8 bases between the two germline ends. The CDR3 here is CASQRSSYEQYF. As DNA, the CDR3 is TGTGCCAGCCAGAGAAGCTCCTACGAGCAGTACTTC.

The chain combines TRBV4-1 with TRBJ1-6; TRBD1 is a possible D gene (6 bases). V was pared by 0 bases and J by 14 bases, with 11 bases between. Germline lookup yields CDR1 MGHRA and CDR2 YSYEKL. The CDR3 consists of 13 residues. In DNA, the CDR3 is TGCGCCAGCAGCCAAGATAGTCGACAGGCCCTCCACTTT. Translated, it gives CASSQDSRQALHF.

This clonotype showed up many times. This rearrangement joins TRBV18 to TRBJ2-5; D perhaps matches TRBD2 (5 bases). Per the germline V gene, CDR1 is KGHSH and CDR2 is LQKENI. V lost 3 bases and J lost 4, with 9 bases in between. The CDR3 spans 13 residues. The CDR3 bases are TGTGCCAGCTCACCGGGGAGTGGAGAGACCCAGTACTTC. The encoded protein is CASSPGSGETQYF.

About this clonotype itself: A junction end diverges from the germline sequence, so it may reflect a read error. The chain carries TRBV7-2 and TRBJ2-1; 8 positions match TRBD2. The germline gives CDR1 SGHTA, CDR2 FQGNSA. The CDR3 length is 15 residues. CDR3 in DNA: TGTGCCGGCAGCTCCCTAGGCGGGGGGTACAATGAGCAGTTCTTC. Translating it yields CAGSSLGGGYNEQFF.

This clonotype was picked up many times. The chain is built from TRBV28 and TRBJ2-5; TRBD2 agrees at 12 bases. Germline CDR1 MDHEN, CDR2 SYDVKM. There are 16 residues in the CDR3. Germline trimming cut 5 bases from V and 4 bases from J; bases unmatched to any gene: 8. The CDR3 DNA reads TGTGCCAGCAGTGCTCCACTAGCGGGGGGTCGAGAGACCCAGTACTTC. Protein: CASSAPLAGGRETQYF.

The gene calls are TRBV29-1 and TRBJ2-7, with 11 bases matching TRBD2. This CDR3 has 18 residues. Germline V gives CDR1 SQVTM, CDR2 ANQGSEA. V was clipped by 1 base and J by 0 bases; unmatched bases: 11. The CDR3: CSVEAATSGDRSSYEQYF. The DNA of the CDR3 is TGCAGCGTTGAAGCTGCGACTAGCGGGGACAGGAGCTCCTACGAGCAGTACTTC.

The rearrangement uses TRBV13 and TRBJ2-7; 8 positions agree with TRBD2. The CDR3 loop spans 22 amino acids. Germline assignment: CDR1 PRHDT and CDR2 FYEKMQ (reference sequence). The V gene end was trimmed by 2 bases and the J gene end by 7 bases; junction bases not matched to a gene: 31. In DNA form, the CDR3 reads TGTGCCAGCAGCTTAACCTTTCTGGCTAGCGGGTCATACGACCGCTCCTACAATGAGCAGTACTTC. It is translated as CASSLTFLASGSYDRSYNEQYF. The full variable domain, rest sourced from reference TRBV13 and TRBJ2-7, is AAGVIQSPRHLIKEKRETATLKCYPIPRHDTVYWYQQGPGQDPQFLISFYEKMQSDKGSIPDRFSAQQFSDYHSELNMSSLELGDSALYFCASSLTFLASGSYDRSYNEQYFGPGTRLTVT.

This clonotype came up a few times. At one end the junction does not follow the germline gene, possibly because of a read error. The chain employs TRBV28 and TRBJ1-2, with D unresolved. Germline CDR1 is MDHEN and CDR2 is SYDVKM. The CDR3 runs to 14 residues. In DNA form, the CDR3 reads TGTGCCAACAGTTTACCGACTTCTGTCTATGGCTACACCTTC. Translated: CANSLPTSVYGYTF.

This clonotype was recorded many times. The chain is built from TRBV9 and TRBJ2-5; 7 positions agree with TRBD1. Losses at the gene ends were 4 bases for V and 7 bases for J; bases not matched to a gene: 19. This CDR3 has 17 amino acids. Germline CDR1 is SGDLS and CDR2 is YYNGEE. The CDR3 region is CASSPDLKGALGWTQYF. DNA of the CDR3: TGTGCCAGCAGCCCAGACCTTAAGGGGGCGCTAGGGTGGACCCAGTACTTC. Full variable domain (rest looked up from reference TRBV9 and TRBJ2-5): DSGVTQTPKHLITATGQRVTLRCSPRSGDLSVYWYQQSLDQGLQFLIQYYNGEERAKGNILERFSAQQFPDLHSELNLSSLELGDSALYFCASSPDLKGALGWTQYFGPGTRLLVL.